This passage covers 3 T cell receptor beta chains from one sample sequenced in a study of blood T cells in healthy people across ages. Next came a second PCR, run for about 6 to 11 cycles, which used a sample-barcoded 5' primer along with a J-beta primer mix. TCRdb used MiXCR to reprocess the 5' RACE reads, holding one entry per CDR3 protein. In the table there are around 1.5 million distinct CDR3 sequences, around 59% of which are singletons. The sequencing input was blood. These receptors came from a young man in good health.

The sample holds a few counts of this clonotype. The chain uses TRBV5-6 and TRBJ1-2; D call uncertain. The germline gives CDR1 SGHDT, CDR2 YYEEEE. The CDR3 is made up of 13 amino acids. Trimming took off 4 bases at V and 3 bases at J, with 10 bases between the two ends. The CDR3, as DNA: TGTGCCAGCAGCGAGCAAGGGCACTATGGCTACACCTTC. This codes for CASSEQGHYGYTF.

V is TRBV4-1 and J is TRBJ2-2, with TRBD2 matching over 9 bases. Germline CDR1 is MGHRA and CDR2 is YSYEKL. The length of the CDR3 is 20 residues. J was trimmed by 1 base and V by 1 base; bases with no gene match: 13. CDR3 residues: CASSQGWMGLAGKNTGELFF. The CDR3 nucleotides read TGCGCCAGCAGCCAAGGATGGATGGGTCTAGCGGGGAAGAACACCGGGGAGCTGTTTTTT.

The chain couples TRBV7-2 to TRBJ2-1, with TRBD1 as a possible D gene (5 bases). Per the germline V gene, CDR1 is SGHTA and CDR2 is FQGNSA. This CDR3 is built from 18 residues. V was trimmed by 2 bases and J by 0 bases, leaving 17 bases between them. The CDR3 spells CASSLRIRGASSYNEQFF. CDR3 nucleotide sequence: TGTGCCAGCAGCTTAAGGATTCGTGGGGCGAGCTCCTACAATGAGCAGTTCTTC.